These 17 T cell receptor beta chains were all obtained from the same sample, sequenced in a study of T cell repertoires in ileal Crohn's disease (dated by TCRdb to the late 2010s). The library was produced with the immunoSEQ multiplex PCR assay. Held by TCRdb, this immuneACCESS table contains in-frame sequences only and omits some clones. Under half of the omission traces to an unresolved V gene where checked; the cause of the rest is unknown. This sample comprises several thousand clones, roughly four fifths of them detected only once. 6% to 9% of the sample is taken by the ten largest. Sequenced material: ileal tissue. Every receptor here comes from an adult with Crohn's disease.

The chain has TRBV25-1 and TRBJ2-3; 11 bases fit TRBD2. The V gene's germline CDR1 is MGHDK and CDR2 SYGVNS. With V trimmed by 1 base and J by 5 bases, 5 bases remained unmatched. The CDR3 has 16 residues. CDR3 sequence (DNA): TGTGCCAGCAGTGAATTAGCGGGGGGGGATAGAGATACGCAGTATTTT. This encodes CASSELAGGDRDTQYF.

The chain has TRBV7-2 and TRBJ2-4; weak D call: TRBD1 (5 bases). The V gene lost 5 bases and the J gene lost 6 bases, with 11 bases spanning the gap. The CDR3 totals 13 residues. Germline loops: CDR1 SGHTA, CDR2 FQGNSA. CDR3 DNA: TGTGCCAGCAGCCAATCAAGGGGAAACATTCAGTACTTC. It codes for CASSQSRGNIQYF.

V gene TRBV15 combines with J gene TRBJ1-2; 7 nucleotides match TRBD1. The CDR3 runs 15 residues. V was clipped by 0 bases and J by 5 bases; unmatched bases: 6. Germline lookup yields CDR1 LNHNV and CDR2 YYDKDF (reference sequence). The CDR3 DNA follows: TGTGCCACCAGCAGAGAGGACAGGAGGGGATATGGCTACACCTTC. Translated, it gives CATSREDRRGYGYTF.

This rearrangement joins TRBV7-9 to TRBJ2-2, with D possibly TRBD1 on 6 matching bases. V dropped 1 base and J dropped 4 bases, with 7 bases sitting between them. There are 14 residues in the CDR3. CDR1 is SEHNR, CDR2 FQNEAQ, per germline (reference sequence). As DNA, the CDR3 is TGTGCCAGCAGCTTAGGGGGGCTCACCGGGGAGCTGTTTTTT. Protein: CASSLGGLTGELFF.

This chain connects TRBV19 to TRBJ1-2; 7 nucleotides match TRBD1. The CDR3 is 15 residues long. CDR1 is LNHDA and CDR2 is SQIVND in the germline V gene (reference sequence). J lost 2 bases, V lost 9 bases, and 12 bases had no gene match. The CDR3 loop reads CASHGGRGQNYGYTF. The CDR3 coding sequence is TGTGCCAGCCACGGTGGGCGGGGACAGAACTATGGCTACACCTTC.

DNA for the CDR3: TGTGCCTGGAGCTCCCGGGGGAGGACCTACGAGCAGTACTTC. This translates into CAWSSRGRTYEQYF. This chain joins TRBV30 and TRBJ2-7; TRBD2 might be the D (6 bases). CDR1 is GTSNPN, CDR2 SVGIG, per germline (reference sequence). The V and J ends lost 3 bases and 2 bases respectively, with 14 bases between them. The CDR3 is 14 amino acids. Based on the CDR3 plus reference TRBV30 and TRBJ2-7, the full variable domain is SQTIHQWPATLVQPVGSPLSLECTVEGTSNPNLYWYRQAAGRGLQLLFYSVGIGQISSEVPQNLSASRPQDRQFILSSKKLLLSDSGFYLCAWSSRGRTYEQYFGPGTRLTVT.

V is TRBV28 and J is TRBJ2-7, with 9 bases matching TRBD1. The CDR3 consists of 15 residues. V shed 4 bases and J 2 bases; nucleotides not matched to a gene: 6. The V gene's germline CDR1 is MDHEN and CDR2 SYDVKM. Here the CDR3 reads CASSSLRDRAYEQYV. Here the CDR3 DNA reads TGTGCCAGCAGTTCCCTCCGGGACAGGGCCTACGAGCAGTACGTC.

The rearrangement links TRBV27 to TRBJ2-7, with TRBD1 matching 8 bases. CDR3 length: 16 amino acids. Germline CDR1 reads MNHEY; CDR2 reads SMNVEV (reference sequence). V gave up 7 bases and J gave up 0 bases; unmatched junction bases: 11. CDR3 region: CASKPTPGQASYEQYF. The CDR3 DNA sequence: TGTGCCAGCAAGCCAACCCCGGGACAGGCCTCCTACGAGCAGTACTTC.

This chain links TRBV15 with TRBJ1-2, with 7 nucleotides matching TRBD1. The CDR3 is made up of 13 amino acids. Trimming took 8 bases from V and 1 from J; bases not matched to a gene: 4. Germline lookup yields CDR1 LNHNV and CDR2 YYDKDF (reference sequence). CDR3 amino acids: CATSQGGNYGYTF. CDR3 nucleotide sequence: TGTGCCACCTCCCAGGGGGGTAACTATGGCTACACCTTC.

This clone was recorded only once. The chain recombines TRBV5-4 with TRBJ2-1; 7 positions match TRBD2. The CDR3 is 13 amino acids. The germline gives CDR1 SGHNT, CDR2 YYREEE (reference sequence). The CDR3 DNA reads as TGTGCTGGGGGGGTGGGCCGCTACAATGAGCAGTTCTTC. It codes for CAGGVGRYNEQFF.

V gene TRBV19 combines with J gene TRBJ2-5; D possibly corresponds to TRBD2 (6 bases). The CDR3 extends over 13 amino acids. Trimming left V 9 bases short and J 2 bases short, with 13 bases between. In germline, CDR1 is LNHDA, CDR2 SQIVND (reference sequence). CDR3 loop: CASQRGNQETQYF. The CDR3 nucleotides read TGTGCCAGCCAACGGGGGAATCAAGAGACCCAGTACTTC.

The chain combines TRBV4-2 with TRBJ1-6; 9 bases are shared with TRBD1. The junction had 4 bases not matched to a gene; V was cut back by 0 bases and J by 7 bases. The CDR3 runs to 16 residues. Germline CDR1 LGHNA, CDR2 YNFKEQ. This CDR3 is CASSQDPGTGNSPLHF. Here the CDR3 DNA reads TGTGCCAGCAGCCAAGACCCCGGGACAGGGAATTCACCCCTCCACTTT.

The sample holds one count of this clone. This chain joins TRBV29-1 and TRBJ2-1, with D possibly matching TRBD1 (5 bases). From germline, CDR1 is SQVTM and CDR2 ANQGSEA. V was trimmed by 5 bases and J by 5 bases, leaving 16 bases between them. The CDR3 loop spans 14 amino acids. For the CDR3, the DNA is TGCAGCGTTCCCCAGGGCCTCCGAGACAATGAGCAGTTCTTC. It yields the protein CSVPQGLRDNEQFF.

The CDR3 spells CASSSKAGHMNTEAFF. DNA for the CDR3: TGTGCCAGCAGTTCAAAGGCAGGGCACATGAACACTGAAGCTTTCTTT. This chain links TRBV27 with TRBJ1-1, with D maybe TRBD1 (5 bases). The CDR3 loop spans 16 amino acids. Looked up from germline, CDR1 is MNHEY and CDR2 is SMNVEV (reference sequence). Trimming took 4 bases from V and 0 from J, leaving 15 bases between them.

This clone was seen once. This CDR3 is CASSELALGTGRNEQFF. The CDR3 nucleotides are TGTGCCAGCAGTGAACTCGCACTGGGGACAGGGCGCAATGAGCAGTTCTTC. The V call is TRBV6-1, the J call TRBJ2-1; 9 bases line up with TRBD1. CDR1 is MNHNS, CDR2 SASEGT, per germline. This CDR3 is built from 17 residues. The V segment lost 2 bases and the J segment 6 bases; nucleotides outside the gene matches: 11.

The rearrangement links TRBV6-5 to TRBJ2-5; D is perhaps TRBD1 (5 bases). The CDR3 has 13 residues. Trimming removed 6 bases from V and 2 bases from J, with 10 bases in between. In germline, CDR1 is MNHEY, CDR2 SVGAGI. CDR3 sequence reads: CASSPGWQETQYF. CDR3 sequence (DNA): TGTGCCAGCAGCCCAGGGTGGCAAGAGACCCAGTACTTC.

The chain carries TRBV6-5 and TRBJ1-1, with D hard to call. V lost 5 bases, J lost 1 base, and 11 bases lay in between. Germline-derived CDR1 and CDR2 are MNHEY and SVGAGI. The CDR3 consists of 14 residues. The CDR3 bases are TGTGCCAGCAGTCCTCCCGGGAAGAACACTGAAGCTTTCTTT. Its translation is CASSPPGKNTEAFF.